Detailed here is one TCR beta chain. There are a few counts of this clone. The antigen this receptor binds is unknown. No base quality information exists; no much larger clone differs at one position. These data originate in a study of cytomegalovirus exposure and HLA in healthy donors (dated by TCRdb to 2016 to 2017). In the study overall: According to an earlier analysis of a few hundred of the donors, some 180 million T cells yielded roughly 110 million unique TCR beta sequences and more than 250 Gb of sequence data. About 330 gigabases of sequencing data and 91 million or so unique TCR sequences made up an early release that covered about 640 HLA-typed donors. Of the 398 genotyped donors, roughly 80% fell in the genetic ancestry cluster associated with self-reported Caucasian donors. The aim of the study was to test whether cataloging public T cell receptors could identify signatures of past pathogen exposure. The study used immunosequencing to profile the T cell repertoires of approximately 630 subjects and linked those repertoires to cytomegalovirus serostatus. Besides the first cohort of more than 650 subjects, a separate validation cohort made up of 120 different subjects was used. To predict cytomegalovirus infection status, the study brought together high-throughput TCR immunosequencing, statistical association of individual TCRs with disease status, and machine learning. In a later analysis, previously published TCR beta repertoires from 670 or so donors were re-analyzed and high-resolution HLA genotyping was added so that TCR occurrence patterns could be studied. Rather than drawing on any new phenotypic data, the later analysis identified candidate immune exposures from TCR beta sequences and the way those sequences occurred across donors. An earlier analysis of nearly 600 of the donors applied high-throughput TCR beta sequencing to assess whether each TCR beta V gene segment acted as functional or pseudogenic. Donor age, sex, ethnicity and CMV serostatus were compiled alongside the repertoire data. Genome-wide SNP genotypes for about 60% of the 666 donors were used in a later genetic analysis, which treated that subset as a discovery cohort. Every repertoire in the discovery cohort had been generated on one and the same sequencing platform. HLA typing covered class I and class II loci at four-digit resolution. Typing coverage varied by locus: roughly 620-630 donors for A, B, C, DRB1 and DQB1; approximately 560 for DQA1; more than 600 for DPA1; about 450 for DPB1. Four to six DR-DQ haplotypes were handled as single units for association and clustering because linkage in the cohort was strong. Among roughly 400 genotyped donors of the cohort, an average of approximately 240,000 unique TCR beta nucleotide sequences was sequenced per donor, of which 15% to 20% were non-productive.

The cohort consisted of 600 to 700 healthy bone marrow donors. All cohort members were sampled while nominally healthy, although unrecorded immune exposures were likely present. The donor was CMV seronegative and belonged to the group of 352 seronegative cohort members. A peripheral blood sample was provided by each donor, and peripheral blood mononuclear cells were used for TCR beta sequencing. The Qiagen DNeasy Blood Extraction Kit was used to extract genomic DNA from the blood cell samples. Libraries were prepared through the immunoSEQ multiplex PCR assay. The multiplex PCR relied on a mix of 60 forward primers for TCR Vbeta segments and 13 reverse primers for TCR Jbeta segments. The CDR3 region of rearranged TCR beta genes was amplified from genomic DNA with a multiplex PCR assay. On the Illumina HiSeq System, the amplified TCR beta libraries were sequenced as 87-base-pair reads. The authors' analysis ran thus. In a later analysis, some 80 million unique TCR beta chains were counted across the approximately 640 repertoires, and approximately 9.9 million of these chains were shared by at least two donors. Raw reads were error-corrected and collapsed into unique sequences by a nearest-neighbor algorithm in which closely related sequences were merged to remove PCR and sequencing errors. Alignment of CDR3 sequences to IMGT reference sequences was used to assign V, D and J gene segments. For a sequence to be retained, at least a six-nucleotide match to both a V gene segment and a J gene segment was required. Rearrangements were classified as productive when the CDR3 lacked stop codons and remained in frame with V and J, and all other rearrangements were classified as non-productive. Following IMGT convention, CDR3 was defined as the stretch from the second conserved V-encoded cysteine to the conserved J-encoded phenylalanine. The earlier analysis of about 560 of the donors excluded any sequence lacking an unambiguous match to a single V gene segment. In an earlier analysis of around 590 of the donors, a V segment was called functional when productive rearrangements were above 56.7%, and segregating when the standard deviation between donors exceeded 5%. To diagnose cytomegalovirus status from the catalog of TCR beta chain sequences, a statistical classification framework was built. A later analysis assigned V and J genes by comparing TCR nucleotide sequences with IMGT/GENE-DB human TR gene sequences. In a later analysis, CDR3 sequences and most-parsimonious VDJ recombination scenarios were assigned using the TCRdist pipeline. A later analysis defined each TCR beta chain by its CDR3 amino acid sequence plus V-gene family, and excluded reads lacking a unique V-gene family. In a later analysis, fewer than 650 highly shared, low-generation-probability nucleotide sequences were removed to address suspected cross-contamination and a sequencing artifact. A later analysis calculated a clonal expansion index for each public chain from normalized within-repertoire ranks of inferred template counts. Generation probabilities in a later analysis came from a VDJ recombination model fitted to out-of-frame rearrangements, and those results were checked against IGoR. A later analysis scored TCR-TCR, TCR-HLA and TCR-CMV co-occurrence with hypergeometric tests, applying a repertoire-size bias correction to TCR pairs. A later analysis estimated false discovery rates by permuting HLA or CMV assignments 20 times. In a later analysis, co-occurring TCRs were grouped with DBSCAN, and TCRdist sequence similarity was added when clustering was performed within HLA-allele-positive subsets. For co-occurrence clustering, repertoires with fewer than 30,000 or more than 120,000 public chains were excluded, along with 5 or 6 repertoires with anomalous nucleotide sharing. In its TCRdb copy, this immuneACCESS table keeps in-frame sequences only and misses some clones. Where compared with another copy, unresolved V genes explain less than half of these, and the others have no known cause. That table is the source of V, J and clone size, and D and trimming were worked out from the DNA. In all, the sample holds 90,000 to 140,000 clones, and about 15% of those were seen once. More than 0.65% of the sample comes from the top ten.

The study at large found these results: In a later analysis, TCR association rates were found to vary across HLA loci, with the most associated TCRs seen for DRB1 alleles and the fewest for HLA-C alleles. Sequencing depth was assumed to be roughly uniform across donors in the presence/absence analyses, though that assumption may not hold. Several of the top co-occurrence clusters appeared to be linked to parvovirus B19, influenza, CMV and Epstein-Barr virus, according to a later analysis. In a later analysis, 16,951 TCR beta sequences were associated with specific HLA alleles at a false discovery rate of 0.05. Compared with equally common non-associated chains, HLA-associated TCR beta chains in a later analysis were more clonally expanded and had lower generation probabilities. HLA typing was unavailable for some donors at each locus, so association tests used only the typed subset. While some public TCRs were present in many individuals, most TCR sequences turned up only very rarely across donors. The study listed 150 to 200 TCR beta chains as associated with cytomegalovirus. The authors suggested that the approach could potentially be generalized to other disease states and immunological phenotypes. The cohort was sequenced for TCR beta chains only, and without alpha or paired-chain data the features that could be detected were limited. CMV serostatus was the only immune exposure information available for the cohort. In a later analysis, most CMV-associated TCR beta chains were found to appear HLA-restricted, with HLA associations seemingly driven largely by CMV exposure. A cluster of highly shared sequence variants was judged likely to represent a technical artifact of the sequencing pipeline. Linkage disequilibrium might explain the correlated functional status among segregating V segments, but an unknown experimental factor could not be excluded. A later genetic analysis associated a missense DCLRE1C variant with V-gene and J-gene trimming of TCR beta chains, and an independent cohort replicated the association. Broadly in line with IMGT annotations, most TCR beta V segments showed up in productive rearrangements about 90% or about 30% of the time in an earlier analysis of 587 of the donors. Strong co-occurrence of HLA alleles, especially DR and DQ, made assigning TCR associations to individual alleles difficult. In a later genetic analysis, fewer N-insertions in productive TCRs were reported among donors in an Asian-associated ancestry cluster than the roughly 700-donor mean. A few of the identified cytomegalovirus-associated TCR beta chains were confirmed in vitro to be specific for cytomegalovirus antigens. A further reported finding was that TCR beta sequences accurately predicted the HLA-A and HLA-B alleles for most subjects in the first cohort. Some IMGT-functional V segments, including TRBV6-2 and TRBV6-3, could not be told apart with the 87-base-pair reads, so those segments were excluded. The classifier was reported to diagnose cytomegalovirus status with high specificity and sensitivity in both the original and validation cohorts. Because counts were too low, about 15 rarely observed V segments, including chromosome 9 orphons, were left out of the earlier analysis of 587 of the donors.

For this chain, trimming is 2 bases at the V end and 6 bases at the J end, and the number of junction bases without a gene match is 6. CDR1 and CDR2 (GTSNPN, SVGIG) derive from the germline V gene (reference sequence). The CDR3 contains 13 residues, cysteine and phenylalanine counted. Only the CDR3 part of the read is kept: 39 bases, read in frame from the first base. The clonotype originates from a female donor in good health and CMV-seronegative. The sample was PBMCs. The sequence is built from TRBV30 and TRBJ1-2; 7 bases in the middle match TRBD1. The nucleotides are TGTGCCTGGAGTAAACAGGGGATTAATGGCTACACCTTC. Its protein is CAWSKQGINGYTF.